Below, 14 T cell receptor beta chains from the same sample are listed, as sequenced in a study of response to subunit inactivated influenza vaccine. TCRdb passed the RT-PCR reads through MiXCR, listing each CDR3 protein once. Of almost 600,000 distinct CDR3 sequences listed, 12% to 15% were seen once; the top ten hold around 10%. The sample in question was PBMCs from blood, obtained 11 to 12 days after vaccination. The receptors shown here come from a man in his fifties who received an inactivated influenza vaccine.

The genes are TRBV20-1 and TRBJ1-1; possibly TRBD1 for D (6 bases). The CDR3 contains 13 residues. Germline V gene sequence: CDR1 DFQATT, CDR2 SNEGSKA (reference sequence). V dropped 3 bases and J dropped 4 bases, with 12 bases sitting between them. CDR3 nucleotide sequence: TGCAGTGCTAGCACGGGGGGCGTCACTGAAGCTTTCTTT. Protein sequence: CSASTGGVTEAFF.

The V call is TRBV6-1, the J call TRBJ2-7; 10 bases fit TRBD2. V lost 6 bases to trimming and J lost 2 bases; unmatched junction nucleotides: 7. Germline values: CDR1 MNHNS, CDR2 SASEGT. The CDR3 contains 15 residues. CDR3: CASRREREGAYEQYF. The CDR3 DNA follows: TGTGCCAGCAGGAGGGAGCGGGAGGGAGCCTACGAGCAGTACTTC.

The table lists this clonotype with a few counts. This chain uses TRBV5-1 with TRBJ1-1, with 8 bases that match TRBD1. J gave up 6 bases and V 4 bases, and 11 bases lay outside the gene matches. Germline CDR1 is SGHRS and CDR2 is YFSETQ. There are 15 residues in the CDR3. CDR3 coding DNA: TGCGCCAGCAGCACCGGACAGGGAGAGGTCGCTGAAGCTTTCTTT. Translated: CASSTGQGEVAEAFF.

The DNA of the CDR3 is TGTGCCAGCAGGGCCAGGGGGCAGGGCTACACCTTC. Translated: CASRARGQGYTF. This chain connects TRBV12-3 or TRBV12-4 to TRBJ1-2; TRBD1 aligns across 8 bases. CDR3 length: 12 residues. With 6 bases clipped from V and 8 bases from J, the junction kept 5 bases outside the gene matches.

The sample holds a few counts of this clonotype. V gene TRBV7-9 combines with J gene TRBJ2-2; TRBD2 aligns across 8 bases. The V gene's germline CDR1 is SEHNR and CDR2 FQNEAQ (reference sequence). The CDR3 is 13 amino acids. With 2 bases clipped from V and 9 bases from J, the junction kept 2 bases outside the gene matches. For the CDR3, the DNA is TGTGCCAGCAGCTTAAGCGGGGGCAGGGAGCTGTTTTTT. It translates to CASSLSGGRELFF.

This clonotype was counted at least ten times. The genes are TRBV30 and TRBJ2-2; D possibly corresponds to TRBD1 (5 bases). Germline V gene data show CDR1 as GTSNPN and CDR2 as SVGIG (reference sequence). Trimming took off 0 bases at V and 5 bases at J, with 10 bases between the two ends. There are 14 residues in the CDR3. The CDR3 protein is CAWSVQGGTGELFF. The CDR3 DNA is TGTGCCTGGAGTGTCCAGGGTGGGACCGGGGAGCTGTTTTTT.

The chain combines TRBV7-9 with TRBJ2-2; 12 bases align to TRBD2. The germline CDR1 and CDR2 sequences are SEHNR and FQNEAQ (reference sequence). CDR3 length equals 16 residues. The J segment lost 6 bases and the V segment lost 1 base, leaving 3 bases of the junction unmatched. The CDR3, as DNA: TGTGCCAGCAGCTTAGGACTAGCGGGGGTCCCCGGGGAGCTGTTTTTT. Translated, it gives CASSLGLAGVPGELFF.

This clonotype was found many times. The V call is TRBV20-1, the J call TRBJ2-5; D is ambiguous. Per the germline V gene, CDR1 is DFQATT and CDR2 is SNEGSKA (reference sequence). V lost 0 bases and J lost 1, with 9 bases in between. The CDR3 consists of 14 residues. In DNA form, the CDR3 reads TGCAGTGCTAGAGATCTAAGGACCCAAGAGACCCAGTACTTC. Its protein is CSARDLRTQETQYF.

The chain uses TRBV20-1 and TRBJ2-1; the match to TRBD2 covers 7 bases. The V segment lost 3 bases and the J segment 0 bases; nucleotides outside the gene matches: 5. Germline V gene sequence: CDR1 DFQATT, CDR2 SNEGSKA (reference sequence). This CDR3 region has 15 residues. This CDR3 reads CSASGGRSSYNEQFF. The CDR3 coding sequence is TGCAGTGCTAGTGGCGGGAGAAGCTCCTACAATGAGCAGTTCTTC.

The genes are TRBV12-3 or TRBV12-4 and TRBJ2-1; D not resolved. CDR3 length: 14 amino acids. Trimming stripped 7 bases from V and 8 bases from J, with 18 bases between. The CDR3 reads CASNSGPVDDEQFF. The DNA for the CDR3 is TGTGCCAGCAATTCAGGCCCCGTTGACGATGAGCAGTTCTTC.

This clonotype has just a few counts. The gene calls are TRBV11-1 and TRBJ2-2; D unclear. Looked up from germline, CDR1 is SGHAT and CDR2 is FQDESV (reference sequence). The CDR3 consists of 12 residues. With 5 bases removed from V and 8 bases from J, the gap between germline ends came to 9 bases. The CDR3 region is CASSLERGELFF. The CDR3 DNA follows: TGTGCCAGCAGCCTAGAAAGGGGGGAGCTGTTTTTT.

This clonotype was counted between two and nine times. V is TRBV11-2 and J is TRBJ1-1; D gene uncertain. V shed 0 bases and J shed 0 bases, with 11 bases lying between them. The germline gives CDR1 SGHAT, CDR2 FQNNGV. This CDR3 has 16 amino acids. The CDR3 loop reads CASSLDKGRLNTEAFF. The CDR3 nucleotides read TGTGCCAGCAGCTTAGATAAAGGCAGGTTGAACACTGAAGCTTTCTTT. Looking up the rest from reference TRBV11-2 and TRBJ1-1 gives the full variable domain: EAGVAQSPRYKIIEKRQSVAFWCNPISGHATLYWYQQILGQGPKLLIQFQNNGVVDDSQLPKDRFSAERLKGVDSTLKIQPAKLEDSAVYLCASSLDKGRLNTEAFFGQGTRLTVV.

This clonotype was observed a handful of times. The chain employs TRBV7-9 and TRBJ2-1; D remains ambiguous. V dropped 5 bases and J dropped 10 bases, with 9 bases sitting between them. CDR1 is SEHNR and CDR2 is FQNEAQ in the germline V gene (reference sequence). The CDR3 has 11 amino acids. CDR3 loop: CASSKLQEQFF. The CDR3 nucleotides are TGTGCCAGCAGCAAATTACAGGAGCAGTTCTTC.

This clonotype turned up a few times. The rearrangement joins TRBV20-1 to TRBJ2-1, with D uncertain. Germline assignment: CDR1 DFQATT and CDR2 SNEGSKA (reference sequence). The CDR3 sequence is 14 residues long. Trimming took off 5 bases at V and 7 bases at J, with 18 bases between the two ends. The CDR3 loop reads CSADTPPYQNEQFF. Here the CDR3 DNA reads TGCAGTGCTGATACCCCCCCTTACCAGAATGAGCAGTTCTTC.